This entry lists 5 T cell receptor beta chains sequenced from one sample in a study of control samples from healthy donors and cancer patients (dated by TCRdb to 2018 to 2020). The library was made by the immunoSEQ multiplex PCR assay. TCRdb obtained this table from immuneACCESS and retained in-frame rearrangements with V and J assigned. These tables miss some clones; where compared with another copy, unresolved V genes account for less than half of the shortfall, and the remainder is unexplained. The sample has some 150,000 clones on record, around 90% of them singletons. Over 6% of the sample lies in the top ten. The specimen sequenced was blood. The receptors shown here come from a man younger than 35 in good health.

This chain joins TRBV5-4 and TRBJ1-3, with D uncertain. The CDR3 has 15 amino acids. Looked up from germline, CDR1 is SGHNT and CDR2 is YYREEE (reference sequence). Trimming removed 0 bases at V and 6 bases at J, with 13 bases between. CDR3 DNA: TGTGCCAGCAGCTTGGCCCCAGCCCTGGAAAACACCATATATTTT. It is translated as CASSLAPALENTIYF.

This clone showed up just once. The chain links TRBV29-1 to TRBJ2-2; maybe TRBD2 (6 bases). The CDR3 sequence is 13 residues long. Germline CDR1 is SQVTM and CDR2 is ANQGSEA. Trimming pared 8 bases from V and 7 bases from J, leaving 17 bases between. CDR3 loop: CSPPRGANGELFF. The DNA of the CDR3 is TGCAGCCCTCCCCGCGGGGCGAACGGGGAGCTGTTTTTT.

The gene calls are TRBV27 and TRBJ2-3; D gene ambiguous. V was trimmed by 4 bases and J by 6 bases, leaving 14 bases between them. CDR1 is MNHEY, CDR2 SMNVEV, per germline (reference sequence). This CDR3 region has 14 residues. In nucleotides, the CDR3 is TGTGCCAGCAGTTCCCCGAGTCCCGTCGATACGCAGTATTTT. The encoded protein is CASSSPSPVDTQYF.

The chain combines TRBV5-1 with TRBJ1-6, with TRBD1 identical over 8 bases. The trim removed 4 bases at V and 7 bases at J, leaving 10 bases unmatched. Germline V gene data show CDR1 as SGHRS and CDR2 as YFSETQ. The CDR3 runs to 16 residues. The DNA of the CDR3 is TGCGCCAGCAGCCTAACAGGGGGAAAAAACAATTCACCCCTCCACTTT. Amino acids: CASSLTGGKNNSPLHF.

The CDR3: CASSQDGHSTDTQYF. The CDR3 DNA follows: TGTGCCAGCAGCCAAGACGGACACAGCACAGATACGCAGTATTTT. The gene calls are TRBV3-1 (or the pseudogene TRBV3-2) and TRBJ2-3; tentative D call: TRBD1 (5 bases). The CDR3 runs 15 residues. Germline V lookup: CDR1 LGHDT, CDR2 YNNKEL (reference sequence). Trimming cost V 0 bases and J 0 bases, with 7 bases left between them.